What follows describes a single T cell receptor (beta chain). The antigen this receptor binds is unknown. The read falls 3 residues short of the CDR3 end, and the missing part is taken from the germline J gene. The CDR3 runs 20 residues from the cysteine to the phenylalanine. The 51 bases shown cover part of the CDR3, and their frame starts at base 1. Via the germline V gene, CDR1 is SGHRS and CDR2 YFSETQ. For this chain, trimming is 2 bases at the V end and 3 bases at the J end, and the number of junction bases without a gene match is 16. TCR beta CDR3 regions were amplified by multiplex PCR from an average of about 1,100 ng genomic DNA per sample using the immunoSEQ assay. Primer bias was corrected in the assay by using a complete synthetic TCR repertoire to establish an amplification baseline. The amplicons were sequenced on the Illumina platform. Processing in the source paper ran as follows. Sequences were error-corrected by clustering with frequency ratios and a modified nearest-neighbor algorithm and were then analyzed in the immunoSEQ Analyzer with IMGT gene definitions. TCR richness and evenness were averaged over 20 rarefaction repeats at each rarefaction depth, excluding samples with fewer sequences than the depth. V, D and J gene relative abundances were compared between groups with Wilcoxon rank sum tests, applying FDR correction. Blinded duplicates gave an intraclass correlation of 95.6% for TCR richness and an average of 76.4% across around 70 gene segments. Held by TCRdb, this immuneACCESS table contains in-frame sequences only and omits some clones. Under half of the omission traces to an unresolved V gene where checked; the cause of the rest is unknown. V and J calls and clone size are those listed in that table; D and trimming were worked out from the DNA. The record for this sample contains roughly 18,000 clones. The ten top clones hold 13% to 15% of the sample.

Every participant had a single incident cervical HPV16 infection, and prevalent HPV16 infections were excluded. Cervical HPV DNA was detected with MY09/MY11 PCR, and genotyping was done by dot-blot hybridization. About 15 mL of heparinized blood were centrifuged, and the buffy coat was aliquoted, frozen at -30°C, then stored at -80°C. QIAGEN kits were used to extract genomic DNA from buffy coat specimens. This sample is part of a study of T cells in women clearing cervical HPV infection (dated by TCRdb to the late 2010s). Study-wide context: Cases were about two dozen women with histologically confirmed HPV16-related CIN3 or worse, including 2 invasive cancers. The roughly 23 controls were women who cleared a single incident HPV16 infection within 12 months without developing precancer or cancer. Blood from cases was collected at the visit at which the lesion was first identified, whereas blood from controls was collected once infection was no longer detected. Among cases, blood sampling came a median of nearly 150 days after lesion detection, with an interquartile range of about 85 to 200 days. HLA typing was available for only a few women, so HLA type could not be excluded as a confounder. Nested within Costa Rica's Guanacaste HPV Natural History Study, an exploratory proof-of-principle case-control study compared TCR repertoires across cervical HPV16 outcomes. Cases and controls were matched on age within five years and on year of sample collection. A median age of approximately 32 years was observed in cases versus approximately 40 in controls, and no significant differences in baseline characteristics were found. The parent cohort enrolled 10,000 or so women aged 18 or older in Guanacaste, Costa Rica, during about 1993 to 1995 and followed them for approximately seven years. Five blinded duplicates per group were added as quality controls, so that roughly 60 samples were obtained: some 50 participants and 10 replicates.

Points the paper makes about the study in general: Across sequencing depths, CIN3+ cases showed significantly higher TCR repertoire richness than controls, but evenness did not differ between the groups. Whether associations preceded infection or resulted from infection could not be shown with the cross-sectional design, and effector/memory subsets and HPV-specific T cells were not isolated. Because T-cell numbers per sample were unknown, differences in richness could reflect varying T-cell content rather than repertoire biology. TRBV6-7 relative abundance was lower in cases than in controls (roughly 0.11% versus 0.16%; Bonferroni P = 0.0008). By combining richness with V gene abundances, random forest classifiers separated cases from controls with an estimated AUC of less than 0.85.

Material: blood buffy coat. This TCR derives from a woman aged 18 to 75 with a cervical HPV16 infection that either progressed to CIN3+ or cleared (not recorded which). The chain links TRBV5-1 with TRBJ2-7; a stretch of 14 junction bases matches TRBD2. CDR3 reads: CASSFGSGLAGEYGLYEQYF. The part of the CDR3 DNA that was read is TGCGCCAGCAGCTTTGGGTCGGGACTAGCGGGGGAATATGGCCTCTACGAG.